The 24 T cell receptor beta chains listed next were all sequenced from one sample in a study of graft-versus-host responses after intestinal transplantation. Sequencing used immunoSEQ multiplex PCR; TCRdb keeps in-frame clones, though not all of them. The sample consists of over 15,000 clones, approximately 95% of them appearing once. This specimen consisted of PBMCs, obtained 23 days after intestinal transplant. These receptors were collected from a human patient who received an intestinal transplant, so some T cells may come from the graft donor.

The CDR3 nucleotides read TGTGCCTGGAGCCCACGGAGGCTCCATCAGCCCCAGCATTTT. Protein product: CAWSPRRLHQPQHF. This chain joins TRBV30 and TRBJ1-5, with D unclear. The CDR3 has 14 residues. In germline, CDR1 is GTSNPN, CDR2 SVGIG (reference sequence). Trimming shortened V by 3 bases and J by 5 bases, and 14 bases separated the two germline ends.

Only one count was recorded for this clone. The V gene is TRBV27, the J gene TRBJ1-1; maybe TRBD1 (5 bases). The V gene's germline CDR1 is MNHEY and CDR2 SMNVEV (reference sequence). This CDR3 spans 13 amino acids. With 3 bases removed from V and 4 bases from J, the gap between germline ends came to 9 bases. Here the CDR3 DNA reads TGTGCCAGCAGTTTTAGGGGATCCACTGAAGCTTTCTTT. Translation: CASSFRGSTEAFF.

V is TRBV9 and J is TRBJ1-4, with D possibly TRBD1 on 5 matching bases. Trimming removed 3 bases at V and 6 bases at J, with 15 bases between. Germline lookup yields CDR1 SGDLS and CDR2 YYNGEE. The CDR3 spans 15 residues. CDR3 amino acids: CASSALLGRDEKLFF. CDR3 DNA sequence: TGTGCCAGCAGCGCCCTCCTGGGCAGGGATGAAAAACTGTTTTTT. The full variable domain, in which reference TRBV9 and TRBJ1-4 provide the parts outside the CDR3, is DSGVTQTPKHLITATGQRVTLRCSPRSGDLSVYWYQQSLDQGLQFLIQYYNGEERAKGNILERFSAQQFPDLHSELNLSSLELGDSALYFCASSALLGRDEKLFFGSGTQLSVL.

J is TRBJ2-7 and V is TRBV27; TRBD2 aligns across 9 bases. Germline V CDR1 and CDR2: MNHEY, SMNVEV (reference sequence). After removal of 2 bases from V and 0 bases from J, the junction contained 8 bases not matched to a gene. CDR3 length equals 17 residues. Here the CDR3 DNA reads TGTGCCAGCAGTTTACGAATAGCGGGAGACTTCTCCTACGAGCAGTACTTC. The encoded protein is CASSLRIAGDFSYEQYF.

The chain links TRBV4-1 to TRBJ2-2; D gene uncertain. The CDR3 contains 14 residues. Germline V gene lookup returns CDR1 MGHRA and CDR2 YSYEKL. V was cut by 4 bases and J by 6 bases, with 12 bases left in between. CDR3 sequence reads: CASSPGMISGELFF. The DNA for the CDR3 is TGCGCCAGCAGCCCGGGTATGATCTCCGGGGAGCTGTTTTTT.

The V gene is TRBV13, the J gene TRBJ1-1; 9 positions match TRBD1. CDR1 and CDR2 (germline): PRHDT, FYEKMQ (reference sequence). V trimming: 3 bases; J trimming: 5 bases; junction bases outside the gene matches: 7. This CDR3 has 15 residues. As DNA, the CDR3 is TGTGCCAGCAGCTTGGACAGGGGAAGGACGACTGAAGCTTTCTTT. Amino acid sequence: CASSLDRGRTTEAFF.

The chain uses TRBV5-6 and TRBJ1-5; D ambiguous. Germline CDR1 and CDR2: SGHDT and YYEEEE. Trimming left V 2 bases short and J 4 bases short, with 4 bases between. The CDR3 has 12 amino acids. As DNA, the CDR3 is TGTGCCAGCAGCTTCGAGAATCAGCCCCAGCATTTT. Translation gives CASSFENQPQHF. The whole variable domain, remainder taken from reference TRBV5-6 and TRBJ1-5, is DAGVTQSPTHLIKTRGQQVTLRCSPKSGHDTVSWYQQALGQGPQFIFQYYEEEERQRGNFPDRFSGHQFPNYSSELNVNALLLGDSALYLCASSFENQPQHFGDGTRLSIL.

The J gene is TRBJ2-1, the V gene TRBV9; D not resolved. CDR1 is SGDLS and CDR2 is YYNGEE in the germline V gene. The CDR3 has 13 residues. V was clipped by 3 bases and J by 6 bases, with 10 bases between them. The CDR3 bases are TGTGCCAGCAGCGGGGCCACCCCCAATGAGCAGTTCTTC. It yields the protein CASSGATPNEQFF.

The rearrangement links TRBV9 to TRBJ2-1; D is unresolved. Germline V gene sequence: CDR1 SGDLS, CDR2 YYNGEE. Trimming cost V 3 bases and J 0 bases, with 10 bases left between them. CDR3 length equals 15 residues. In DNA, the CDR3 is TGTGCCAGCAGCGGGGGAAGAGACTCCTACAATGAGCAGTTCTTC. As protein: CASSGGRDSYNEQFF.

CDR3 coding DNA: TGTGCCAGCAGCTTGATGAGGGAGCCCCAGCATTTT. Translated, it gives CASSLMREPQHF. The V gene is TRBV7-9, the J gene TRBJ1-5; D is undetermined. Germline V gene sequence: CDR1 SEHNR, CDR2 FQNEAQ (reference sequence). V shed 3 bases and J shed 8 bases, with 8 bases lying between them. This CDR3 is built from 12 residues.

The chain combines TRBV2 with TRBJ1-6; 7 nucleotides match TRBD1. The CDR3 length is 18 residues. The germline gives CDR1 SNHLY, CDR2 FYNNEI. The J segment lost 7 bases and the V segment lost 1 base, leaving 13 bases of the junction unmatched. Here the CDR3 reads CASSEVGYDREENSPLHF. The DNA for the CDR3 is TGTGCCAGCAGTGAAGTGGGGTACGACAGGGAAGAGAATTCACCCCTCCACTTT.

V is TRBV5-6 and J is TRBJ2-1; the match to TRBD2 covers 15 bases. The CDR3 sequence is 18 residues long. With V trimmed by 8 bases and J by 4 bases, 13 bases remained unmatched. CDR1 and CDR2 (germline): SGHDT, YYEEEE. This chain's CDR3 is CASHPGLAGGRRYNEQFF. In DNA form, the CDR3 reads TGTGCCAGTCATCCGGGACTAGCGGGAGGTAGAAGGTACAATGAGCAGTTCTTC. The full variable domain, its missing parts supplied by reference TRBV5-6 and TRBJ2-1, is DAGVTQSPTHLIKTRGQQVTLRCSPKSGHDTVSWYQQALGQGPQFIFQYYEEEERQRGNFPDRFSGHQFPNYSSELNVNALLLGDSALYLCASHPGLAGGRRYNEQFFGPGTRLTVL.

This rearrangement joins TRBV6-5 to TRBJ2-7; D remains ambiguous. Germline V gene data show CDR1 as MNHEY and CDR2 as SVGAGI. V was trimmed by 2 bases and J by 3 bases, leaving 2 bases between them. CDR3 length: 11 residues. CDR3 sequence (DNA): TGTGCCAGCAGTTACAACTACGAGCAGTACTTC. Protein product: CASSYNYEQYF.

The CDR3 region is CASSSTGGKETQYF. Written as DNA, the CDR3 is TGTGCCAGCAGCTCCACAGGGGGCAAGGAGACCCAGTACTTC. The chain is built from TRBV7-6 and TRBJ2-5, with 9 positions matching TRBD1. The V gene end was trimmed by 4 bases and the J gene end by 5 bases; junction bases not matched to a gene: 5. CDR1 is SGHVS and CDR2 is FNYEAQ in the germline V gene. CDR3 length: 14 amino acids.

The chain couples TRBV5-1 to TRBJ2-5; D might be TRBD2 (5 bases). The germline V gene has CDR1 SGHRS and CDR2 YFSETQ. This CDR3 is built from 15 residues. V lost 3 bases and J 2 bases, leaving 14 bases between the germline ends. The CDR3 sequence is CASSWTPGKQETQYF. CDR3 nucleotides: TGCGCCAGCAGCTGGACTCCGGGTAAACAAGAGACCCAGTACTTC.

The rearrangement links TRBV30 to TRBJ2-1; TRBD2 agrees at 14 bases. The J segment lost 8 bases and the V segment lost 5 bases, leaving 5 bases of the junction unmatched. Germline loops: CDR1 GTSNPN, CDR2 SVGIG (reference sequence). The CDR3 covers 14 residues. The CDR3 loop is CAWGTSGSSYEQFF. In nucleotides, the CDR3 is TGTGCCTGGGGGACTAGCGGGAGTTCATATGAGCAGTTCTTC.

J is TRBJ2-7 and V is TRBV18; possible D gene TRBD1, 6 bases. Germline V gives CDR1 KGHSH, CDR2 LQKENI. The V end lost 0 bases, the J end lost 5 bases, and 11 bases lay between the germline ends. The CDR3 has 14 amino acids. The DNA for the CDR3 is TGTGCCAGCTCACCACCATCAGGGGCGGACGAGCAGTACTTC. Amino acids: CASSPPSGADEQYF.

This chain connects TRBV2 to TRBJ2-7, with D unclear. Trimming took off 5 bases at V and 0 bases at J, with 11 bases between the two ends. This CDR3 region has 14 residues. Per the germline V gene, CDR1 is SNHLY and CDR2 is FYNNEI. CDR3 in amino acids: CASSTGRNSYEQYF. The CDR3 region has the DNA TGTGCCAGCAGTACCGGACGGAACTCCTACGAGCAGTACTTC. Filled out from reference TRBV2 and TRBJ2-7, the complete variable domain reads EPEVTQTPSHQVTQMGQEVILRCVPISNHLYFYWYRQILGQKVEFLVSFYNNEISEKSEIFDDQFSVERPDGSNFTLKIRSTKLEDSAMYFCASSTGRNSYEQYFGPGTRLTVT.

The genes are TRBV6-4 and TRBJ2-3; 7 bases map to TRBD1. CDR1 MRHNA and CDR2 SNTAGT come from the germline V gene. This CDR3 is 14 amino acids long. The J segment lost 4 bases and the V segment lost 10 bases, leaving 11 bases of the junction unmatched. The CDR3 nucleotides read TGTGCCACCTCAAGGACAGGTTATCCAGATACGCAGTATTTT. Translated: CATSRTGYPDTQYF.

This sequence joins TRBV7-8 and TRBJ1-1; D gene ambiguous. Trimming pared 5 bases from V and 7 bases from J, leaving 23 bases between. Per the germline V gene, CDR1 is SGHVS and CDR2 is FQNEAQ. This CDR3 region has 16 residues. CDR3 protein: CASSDGSTLTYLEAFF. The CDR3 nucleotides read TGTGCCAGCAGCGACGGATCCACTTTGACTTACCTTGAAGCTTTCTTT.

This chain uses TRBV4-1 with TRBJ2-1; 8 positions match TRBD2. The germline gives CDR1 MGHRA, CDR2 YSYEKL. This CDR3 is built from 21 residues. The trim removed 2 bases at V and 4 bases at J, leaving 22 bases unmatched. The DNA for the CDR3 is TGCGCCAGCAGCCAATATTCCGGGACTAGAGGTTACACTTTGACGTACAATGAGCAGTTCTTC. Translated: CASSQYSGTRGYTLTYNEQFF.

This chain links TRBV6-5 with TRBJ2-7; 7 nucleotides align to TRBD2. Trimming at V came to 2 bases and at J to 0 bases, leaving 7 bases not matched to a gene. Germline-derived CDR1 and CDR2 are MNHEY and SVGAGI. The length of the CDR3 is 16 residues. The CDR3 reads CASSYGLADHSYEQYF. CDR3 DNA sequence: TGTGCCAGCAGTTACGGGCTAGCGGACCACTCCTACGAGCAGTACTTC.

The chain uses TRBV27 and TRBJ2-7; 14 nucleotides align to TRBD2. The V and J ends lost 4 bases and 2 bases, in that order; junction bases with no gene match: 4. Germline V lookup: CDR1 MNHEY, CDR2 SMNVEV (reference sequence). This CDR3 contains 16 residues. The CDR3 protein is CASSSGLAGEPYEQYF. DNA for the CDR3: TGTGCCAGCAGTTCGGGACTAGCGGGAGAGCCCTACGAGCAGTACTTC.

V and J are TRBV19 and TRBJ2-1, with 9 bases aligning to TRBD1. This CDR3 has 13 residues. Trimming cost V 3 bases and J 9 bases; bases outside gene matches: 3. CDR1 and CDR2 (germline): LNHDA, SQIVND (reference sequence). The CDR3 nucleotides are TGTGCCAGTAGTATTGGGGGACAGGGTGAGCAGTTCTTC. It encodes CASSIGGQGEQFF.